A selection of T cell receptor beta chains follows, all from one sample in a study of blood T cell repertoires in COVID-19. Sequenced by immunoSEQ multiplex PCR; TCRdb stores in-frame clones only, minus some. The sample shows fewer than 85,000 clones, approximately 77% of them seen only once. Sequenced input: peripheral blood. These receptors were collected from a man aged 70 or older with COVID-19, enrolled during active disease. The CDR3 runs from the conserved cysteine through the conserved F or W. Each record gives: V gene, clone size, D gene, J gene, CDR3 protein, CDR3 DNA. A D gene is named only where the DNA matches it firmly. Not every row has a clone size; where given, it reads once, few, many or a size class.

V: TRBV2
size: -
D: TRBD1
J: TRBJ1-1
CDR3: CASSSQGENTEAFF
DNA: TGTGCCAGCAGCTCACAGGGGGAGAACACTGAAGCTTTCTTT

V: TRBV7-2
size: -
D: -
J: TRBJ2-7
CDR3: CASSLPLGEQYF
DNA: TGTGCCAGCAGCCTACCCCTAGGCGAGCAGTACTTC

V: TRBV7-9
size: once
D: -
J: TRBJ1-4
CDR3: CASSFYEKLFF
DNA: TGTGCCAGCAGCTTCTATGAAAAACTGTTTTTT

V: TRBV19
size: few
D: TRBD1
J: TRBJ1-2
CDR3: CASTLSLRQGSYGYTF
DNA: TGTGCCAGTACCCTTAGTCTTAGACAGGGCTCCTATGGCTACACCTTC

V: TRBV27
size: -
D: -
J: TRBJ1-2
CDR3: CASSFVGAYGYTF
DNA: TGTGCCAGCAGTTTTGTGGGGGCTTATGGCTACACCTTC

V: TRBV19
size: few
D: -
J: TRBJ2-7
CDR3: CASSIQWAGRYF
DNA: TGTGCCAGTAGTATTCAGTGGGCAGGGCGGTACTTC

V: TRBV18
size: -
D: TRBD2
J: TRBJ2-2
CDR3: CASSPNALAGNTGELFF
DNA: TGTGCCAGCTCACCAAACGCCCTAGCGGGGAACACCGGGGAGCTGTTTTTT

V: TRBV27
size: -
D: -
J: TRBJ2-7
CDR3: CASSFSLASTEQYF
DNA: TGTGCCAGCAGTTTCAGCCTAGCCAGCACCGAGCAGTACTTC

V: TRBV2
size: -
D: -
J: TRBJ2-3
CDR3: CATRTDTDTQYF
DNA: TGTGCCACCAGGACAGACACAGATACGCAGTATTTT

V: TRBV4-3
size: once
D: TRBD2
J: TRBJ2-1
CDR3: CASSPGTSRGASYNEQFF
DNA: TGCGCCAGCAGCCCGGGGACTAGTCGGGGGGCGTCCTACAATGAGCAGTTCTTC

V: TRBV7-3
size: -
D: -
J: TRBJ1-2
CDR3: CASSPPGNYGYTF
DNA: TGTGCCAGCAGCCCCCCAGGGAACTATGGCTACACCTTC

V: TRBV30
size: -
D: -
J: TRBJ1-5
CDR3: CAWSGTNNQPQHF
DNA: TGTGCCTGGTCCGGGACAAACAATCAGCCCCAGCATTTT

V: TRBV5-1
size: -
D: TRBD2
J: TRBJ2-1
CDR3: CASSLEAGTYNEQFF
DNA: TGCGCCAGCAGCTTGGAAGCGGGGACCTACAATGAGCAGTTCTTC

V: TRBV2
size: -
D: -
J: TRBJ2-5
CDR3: CASSGGNFLGSEETQYF
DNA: TGTGCCAGCAGTGGCGGAAATTTCTTAGGATCGGAAGAGACCCAGTACTTC

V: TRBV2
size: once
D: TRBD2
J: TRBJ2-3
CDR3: CASSMTSGTDTQYF
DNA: TGTGCCAGCAGTATGACTAGCGGCACAGATACGCAGTATTTT

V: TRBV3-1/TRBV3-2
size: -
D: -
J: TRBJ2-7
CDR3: CASSPKAGRATYEQYF
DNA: TGTGCCAGCAGCCCAAAGGCCGGGAGAGCCACCTACGAGCAGTACTTC

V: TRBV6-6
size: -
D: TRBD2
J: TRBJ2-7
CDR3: CASSPTLSGTGAYEQYF
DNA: TGTGCCAGCAGTCCAACTCTAAGCGGGACGGGGGCCTACGAGCAGTACTTC

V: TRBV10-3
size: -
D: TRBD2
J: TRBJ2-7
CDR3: CAISSGTSGTSYEQYF
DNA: TGTGCCATCAGTTCCGGGACTAGCGGCACCTCCTACGAGCAGTACTTC

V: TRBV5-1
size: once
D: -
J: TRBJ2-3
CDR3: CASSWSSTDTQYF
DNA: TGCGCCAGCAGCTGGAGCAGCACAGATACGCAGTATTTT

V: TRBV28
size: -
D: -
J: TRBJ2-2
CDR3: CASTLRAGINTGELFF
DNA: TGTGCCAGCACCCTTCGGGCAGGGATCAACACCGGGGAGCTGTTTTTT

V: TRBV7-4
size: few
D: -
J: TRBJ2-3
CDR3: CASSKIGGPDTQYF
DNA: TGTGCCAGCAGCAAAATCGGGGGACCAGATACGCAGTATTTT

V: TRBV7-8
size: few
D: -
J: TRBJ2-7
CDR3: CASSFQGHSYEQYF
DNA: TGTGCCAGCAGCTTTCAGGGGCATTCCTACGAGCAGTACTTC

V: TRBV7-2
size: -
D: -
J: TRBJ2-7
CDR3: CASSLTTPFEQYF
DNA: TGTGCCAGCAGCTTAACTACGCCGTTCGAGCAGTACTTC

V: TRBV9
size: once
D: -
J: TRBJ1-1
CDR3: CASSSGAGRAFF
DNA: TGTGCCAGCAGCTCTGGGGCAGGTAGAGCTTTCTTT

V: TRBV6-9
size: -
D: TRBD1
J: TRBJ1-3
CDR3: CASSPNGTRTGTGNTIYF
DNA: TGTGCCAGCAGTCCGAACGGAACCAGGACAGGGACAGGAAACACCATATATTTT

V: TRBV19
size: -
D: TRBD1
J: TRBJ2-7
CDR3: CASSTTGNYEQYF
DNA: TGTGCCAGTAGTACGACAGGGAACTACGAGCAGTACTTC

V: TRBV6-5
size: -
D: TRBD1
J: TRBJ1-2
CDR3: CASSEERQGVDGYTF
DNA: TGTGCCAGCAGCGAGGAGAGACAGGGAGTGGATGGCTACACCTTC

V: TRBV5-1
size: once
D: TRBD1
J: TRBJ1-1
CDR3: CASSPQPNRGRTEAFF
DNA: TGCGCCAGCAGCCCCCAGCCTAACAGGGGGCGAACTGAAGCTTTCTTT

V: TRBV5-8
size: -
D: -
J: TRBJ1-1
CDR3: CASSLRGRVVSEAFF
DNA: TGTGCCAGCAGCTTGCGGGGGAGAGTGGTCTCTGAAGCTTTCTTT

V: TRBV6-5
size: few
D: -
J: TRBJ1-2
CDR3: CASSRTEGPYGYTF
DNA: TGTGCCAGCAGCCGAACGGAGGGGCCCTATGGCTACACCTTC

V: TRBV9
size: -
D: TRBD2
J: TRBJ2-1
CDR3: CASSALAGGVNEQFF
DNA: TGTGCCAGCAGCGCTCTAGCGGGAGGTGTCAATGAGCAGTTCTTC

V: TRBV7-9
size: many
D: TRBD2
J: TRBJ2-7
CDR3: CASNAGGSYEQYF
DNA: TGTGCCAGCAACGCGGGGGGGTCCTACGAGCAGTACTTC

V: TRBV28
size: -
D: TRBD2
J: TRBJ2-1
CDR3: CASLGTSGSYNEQFF
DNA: TGTGCCAGCCTAGGAACTAGCGGGAGCTACAATGAGCAGTTCTTC

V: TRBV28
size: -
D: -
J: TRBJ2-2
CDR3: CASSKTGIGELFF
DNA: TGTGCCAGCAGCAAAACAGGGATCGGGGAGCTGTTTTTT

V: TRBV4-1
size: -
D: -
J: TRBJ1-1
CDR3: CASSQGWGVKTEAFF
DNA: TGCGCCAGCAGCCAAGGGTGGGGGGTCAAGACTGAAGCTTTCTTT

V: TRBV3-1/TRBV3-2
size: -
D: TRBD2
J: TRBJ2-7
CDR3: CASSQDDGGRALPYEQYF
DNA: TGTGCCAGCAGCCAAGATGATGGCGGGAGGGCCCTCCCCTACGAGCAGTACTTC

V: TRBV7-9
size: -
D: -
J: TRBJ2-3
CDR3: CASSRGHSTDTQYF
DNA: TGTGCCAGCAGCCGCGGACACAGCACAGATACGCAGTATTTT

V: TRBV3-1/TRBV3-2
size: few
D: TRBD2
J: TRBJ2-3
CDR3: CASSPRTSGSGTDTQYF
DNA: TGTGCCAGCAGCCCCAGGACTAGCGGGAGTGGCACAGATACGCAGTATTTT

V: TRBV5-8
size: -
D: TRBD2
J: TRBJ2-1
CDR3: CASSLGLAAGSYNEQFF
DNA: TGTGCCAGCAGCTTGGGACTAGCGGCAGGCTCCTACAATGAGCAGTTCTTC

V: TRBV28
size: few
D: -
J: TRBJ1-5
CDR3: CASTDQRQTQHF
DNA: TGTGCCAGCACCGATCAGAGACAGACACAGCATTTT

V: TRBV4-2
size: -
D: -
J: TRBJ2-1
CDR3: CASSQAGTYNEQFF
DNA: TGTGCCAGCAGCCAAGCTGGGACTTACAATGAGCAGTTCTTC

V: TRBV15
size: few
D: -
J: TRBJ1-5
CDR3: CATSRDLRFSGGANQPQHF
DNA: TGTGCCACCAGCAGAGATCTACGTTTTAGTGGGGGGGCCAATCAGCCCCAGCATTTT

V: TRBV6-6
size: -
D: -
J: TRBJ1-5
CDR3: CASADRGDHQPQHF
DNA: TGTGCCAGCGCGGACCGGGGTGACCATCAGCCCCAGCATTTT